Below, 24 T cell receptor beta chains from the same sample are listed, as sequenced in a study of beta chain features in type 1 diabetes. Study conclusions and caveats: Shorter TCRB CDR3s, moderately but significantly so, marked every one of the four CD4+ subsets in Type 1 diabetes patients.

The antigens of these receptors remain unknown. As every portion of the isolated RNA was reverse transcribed, the sequencing read expressed TCRB transcripts. Repertoires were generated with immunoSEQ multiplex PCR, while TCRdb's copy carries only in-frame clones and drops some. The repertoire consists of hundreds of thousands of clones, with around 15% occurring once and the leading ten covering roughly 0.04%. Sequencing input: naive CD4+ T cells from blood. These receptors were obtained from a young man with type 1 diabetes.

In the case of this clone: Other DNA sequences from this sample encode an identical CDR3 as well. The CDR3 reads CAWSLGDGYTF. For the CDR3, the DNA is TGTGCCTGGAGTTTAGGGGATGGCTACACCTTC. The chain links TRBV30 to TRBJ1-2; D is perhaps TRBD1 (5 bases). Germline V gene lookup returns CDR1 GTSNPN and CDR2 SVGIG (reference sequence). V shed 2 bases and J shed 6 bases, with 7 bases lying between them. The CDR3 covers 11 residues.

A few counts support this clone. The DNA for the CDR3 is TGTGCCAGCTCACCACCGGGGGGTGTTGGGACTGAAGCTTTCTTT. This codes for CASSPPGGVGTEAFF. The chain has TRBV18 and TRBJ1-1; perhaps TRBD1 as D (5 bases). V lost 0 bases and J 5 bases, leaving 13 bases between the germline ends. The CDR3 extends over 15 amino acids. CDR1 KGHSH and CDR2 LQKENI come from the germline V gene. The full variable domain, with the rest looked up from reference TRBV18 and TRBJ1-1, is NAGVMQNPRHLVRRRGQEARLRCSPMKGHSHVYWYRQLPEEGLKFMVYLQKENIIDESGMPKERFSAEFPKEGPSILRIQQVVRGDSAAYFCASSPPGGVGTEAFFGQGTRLTVV.

The chain combines TRBV5-1 with TRBJ2-3; D gene ambiguous. Germline assignment: CDR1 SGHRS and CDR2 YFSETQ. Trimming pared 4 bases from V and 3 bases from J, leaving 15 bases between. This CDR3 has 15 residues. The CDR3 region is CASSTATPRTDTQYF. In nucleotides, the CDR3 is TGCGCCAGCAGCACCGCAACACCGCGGACAGATACGCAGTATTTT.

This clone showed up just a few times. The chain uses TRBV30 and TRBJ2-6; maybe TRBD2 (6 bases). Germline values: CDR1 GTSNPN, CDR2 SVGIG (reference sequence). The V end lost 2 bases, the J end lost 4 bases, and 9 bases lay between the germline ends. CDR3 length: 14 amino acids. The CDR3 loop is CAWSQAGGANVLTF. CDR3 nucleotide sequence: TGTGCCTGGAGTCAGGCGGGAGGGGCCAACGTCCTGACTTTC.

In this sample, this clone turned up a few times. The genes are TRBV7-9 and TRBJ1-6; no firm D call. Trimming removed 1 base from V and 6 bases from J, with 4 bases in between. The CDR3 totals 13 residues. Per germline, CDR1 SEHNR and CDR2 FQNEAQ (reference sequence). DNA of the CDR3: TGTGCCAGCAGCTTAGAATTTAATTCACCCCTCCACTTT. The encoded protein is CASSLEFNSPLHF.

The rearrangement joins TRBV7-2 to TRBJ2-6, with D possibly being TRBD1 (5 bases). There are 15 residues in the CDR3. In germline, CDR1 is SGHTA, CDR2 FQGNSA. V dropped 5 bases and J dropped 0 bases, with 8 bases sitting between them. The CDR3 spells CASSAQASGANVLTF. In DNA, the CDR3 is TGTGCCAGCAGCGCACAGGCCTCTGGGGCCAACGTCCTGACTTTC.

This clone showed up just a few times. The CDR3 bases are TGTGCCAGCAGTGACCTAGCGCAAGAGACCCAGTACTTC. Translated, it gives CASSDLAQETQYF. The rearrangement links TRBV9 to TRBJ2-5; a weak D match, TRBD2 (6 bases). Per the germline V gene, CDR1 is SGDLS and CDR2 is YYNGEE. The CDR3 contains 13 residues. The V and J ends lost 5 bases and 2 bases respectively, with 10 bases between them.

The CDR3 spells CASSKGPKTSGMGETQYF. The CDR3 DNA follows: TGTGCCAGCAGCAAAGGTCCTAAGACTAGCGGGATGGGGGAGACCCAGTACTTC. The chain couples TRBV21-1 to TRBJ2-5; the DNA was not used to check the table's D call, TRBD2. TRBV21-1 is termed a pseudogene. This CDR3 contains 18 residues.

J is TRBJ2-7 and V is TRBV4-1; 7 nucleotides agree with TRBD1. The CDR3 runs 14 residues. Germline CDR1 and CDR2: MGHRA and YSYEKL. After removal of 1 base from V and 2 bases from J, the junction contained 2 bases not matched to a gene. DNA of the CDR3: TGCGCCAGCAGCCAAGTCGGGACAGCCTACGAGCAGTACTTC. Its protein is CASSQVGTAYEQYF.

This clone has a handful of counts. The chain links TRBV5-1 to TRBJ2-7; D is unclear. The CDR3 covers 14 residues. CDR1 is SGHRS and CDR2 is YFSETQ in the germline V gene. Trimming took off 6 bases at V and 2 bases at J, with 15 bases between the two ends. As DNA, the CDR3 is TGCGCCAGCAAGGTCGCGGCAGGAGCCTACGAGCAGTACTTC. Amino acids: CASKVAAGAYEQYF.

This clone has only a few counts. The chain couples TRBV28 to TRBJ2-3; D may be TRBD2 (7 bases). The CDR3 has 15 amino acids. Between the trimmed V and J ends, which lost 5 bases and 2 bases, there was a span of 14 bases. Germline CDR1 MDHEN, CDR2 SYDVKM. The CDR3 nucleotides are TGTGCCAGCAGTAATGGGGGGGCACCCACAGATACGCAGTATTTT. It encodes CASSNGGAPTDTQYF.

The chain couples TRBV7-2 to TRBJ2-7; 9 nucleotides agree with TRBD1. Germline V gene sequence: CDR1 SGHTA, CDR2 FQGNSA. The CDR3 contains 17 residues. Germline trimming cut 1 base from V and 0 bases from J; bases unmatched to any gene: 7. This CDR3 reads CASSLGNRGPPSYEQYF. The CDR3 coding sequence is TGTGCCAGCAGCTTAGGAAACAGGGGGCCCCCCTCCTACGAGCAGTACTTC.

The chain links TRBV4-1 to TRBJ1-6; maybe TRBD1 (5 bases). Germline assignment: CDR1 MGHRA and CDR2 YSYEKL. The CDR3 length is 16 residues. The V and J ends lost 3 bases and 7 bases respectively, with 16 bases between them. As DNA, the CDR3 is TGCGCCAGCAGCCAGGCGCCCGGCAGGGAAAATTCACCCCTCCACTTT. Encoded protein: CASSQAPGRENSPLHF.

The chain couples TRBV9 to TRBJ2-2; weak D call: TRBD2 (5 bases). Germline CDR1 SGDLS, CDR2 YYNGEE. V lost 1 base to trimming and J lost 4 bases, with 8 bases between them. CDR3 length: 14 amino acids. The CDR3 sequence: CASSVLALTGELFF. The CDR3 nucleotides read TGTGCCAGCAGCGTACTAGCTCTCACCGGGGAGCTGTTTTTT. Combining the CDR3 with reference TRBV9 and TRBJ2-2 gives the whole variable domain DSGVTQTPKHLITATGQRVTLRCSPRSGDLSVYWYQQSLDQGLQFLIQYYNGEERAKGNILERFSAQQFPDLHSELNLSSLELGDSALYFCASSVLALTGELFFGEGSRLTVL.

The genes are TRBV7-9 and TRBJ1-3; 8 bases match TRBD1. There are 15 residues in the CDR3. Germline CDR1 SEHNR, CDR2 FQNEAQ (reference sequence). The ends lost 4 bases at V and 2 bases at J; junction bases unmatched: 4. CDR3 sequence reads: CASSSDREAGNTIYF. The CDR3 nucleotides read TGTGCCAGCAGCTCGGACAGGGAGGCTGGAAACACCATATATTTT.

This clone appeared a few times. V is TRBV28 and J is TRBJ2-5; the match to TRBD2 covers 8 bases. Trimming took 8 bases from V and 1 from J; bases not matched to a gene: 12. CDR1 is MDHEN, CDR2 SYDVKM, per germline. The CDR3 loop spans 16 amino acids. The CDR3 loop reads CASSLRGGLPQETQYF. The CDR3 DNA reads TGTGCCAGCTCGCTACGGGGGGGCCTCCCCCAAGAGACCCAGTACTTC.

V gene TRBV30 combines with J gene TRBJ2-5; 7 bases match TRBD2. The germline CDR1 and CDR2 sequences are GTSNPN and SVGIG (reference sequence). Losses at the gene ends were 0 bases for V and 6 bases for J; bases not matched to a gene: 4. This CDR3 region has 13 residues. The CDR3 DNA follows: TGTGCCTGGAGTGTTCTAGCGGTTCAGACCCAGTACTTC. It codes for CAWSVLAVQTQYF.

This clone was counted only a few times. The chain couples TRBV28 to TRBJ2-1; no reliable D call. V lost 6 bases, J lost 9 bases, and 12 bases lay in between. Germline V gene sequence: CDR1 MDHEN, CDR2 SYDVKM. The CDR3 extends over 12 amino acids. CDR3 loop: CASSITLGEQFF. The DNA of the CDR3 is TGTGCCAGCAGCATAACCCTGGGTGAGCAGTTCTTC.

This clone has just a few counts. Other DNA sequences in this sample translate to the same CDR3. The chain recombines TRBV7-2 with TRBJ2-1; D is ambiguous. This CDR3 has 14 residues. The V gene's germline CDR1 is SGHTA and CDR2 FQGNSA. V lost 1 base and J lost 3, with 7 bases in between. CDR3 in amino acids: CASSLEGSYNEQFF. The CDR3 DNA reads as TGTGCCAGCAGCTTAGAGGGCAGCTACAATGAGCAGTTCTTC.

This clone was picked up a small number of times. The rearrangement uses TRBV14 and TRBJ2-7; D remains ambiguous. V lost 4 bases, J lost 0 bases, and 4 bases lay in between. Germline V CDR1 and CDR2: SGHDN, FVKESK. The CDR3 has 12 amino acids. In nucleotides, the CDR3 is TGTGCCAGCAGCCGCTACTCCTACGAGCAGTACTTC. As protein: CASSRYSYEQYF.

The genes are TRBV28 and TRBJ2-6; TRBD1 might be the D (5 bases). Trimming stripped 6 bases from V and 5 bases from J, with 14 bases between. CDR1 is MDHEN, CDR2 SYDVKM, per germline. The CDR3 is made up of 15 amino acids. The CDR3 DNA reads TGTGCCAGCAGACGACAGTTTCTGCGGGCCAACGTCCTGACTTTC. Encoded protein: CASRRQFLRANVLTF.

The chain joins TRBV15 to TRBJ2-7; the D gene is possibly TRBD1 (5 bases). V lost 0 bases, J lost 2 bases, and 8 bases lay in between. Germline CDR1 is LNHNV and CDR2 is YYDKDF (reference sequence). The CDR3 runs to 14 residues. The CDR3 spells CATSRERGTYEQYF. The CDR3 coding sequence is TGTGCCACCAGCAGAGAAAGGGGCACCTACGAGCAGTACTTC.

This clone was picked up a small number of times. This chain links TRBV12-5 with TRBJ2-2; D may be TRBD1 or TRBD2 (5 bases each). CDR3 size: 14 residues. The V gene lost 6 bases and the J gene lost 3 bases, with 11 bases spanning the gap. The germline CDR1 and CDR2 sequences are LGHNT and FRNRAP. The CDR3 sequence is CASGSGTDTGELFF. Here the CDR3 DNA reads TGTGCTAGTGGCTCCGGGACCGACACCGGGGAGCTGTTTTTT. Complete variable domain (other parts from reference TRBV12-5 and TRBJ2-2): DARVTQTPRHKVTEMGQEVTMRCQPILGHNTVFWYRQTMMQGLELLAYFRNRAPLDDSGMPKDRFSAEMPDATLATLKIQPSEPRDSAVYFCASGSGTDTGELFFGEGSRLTVL.

This clone has a handful of counts. This chain links TRBV19 with TRBJ2-7, with D possibly called TRBD1 or TRBD2 (5 bases each). The CDR3 is 13 residues long. Per the germline V gene, CDR1 is LNHDA and CDR2 is SQIVND (reference sequence). V was pared by 10 bases and J by 5 bases, with 18 bases between. The CDR3 DNA follows: TGTGCCACCCTCGGGGCGAGAGGCCACGAGCAGTACTTC. Translation: CATLGARGHEQYF.